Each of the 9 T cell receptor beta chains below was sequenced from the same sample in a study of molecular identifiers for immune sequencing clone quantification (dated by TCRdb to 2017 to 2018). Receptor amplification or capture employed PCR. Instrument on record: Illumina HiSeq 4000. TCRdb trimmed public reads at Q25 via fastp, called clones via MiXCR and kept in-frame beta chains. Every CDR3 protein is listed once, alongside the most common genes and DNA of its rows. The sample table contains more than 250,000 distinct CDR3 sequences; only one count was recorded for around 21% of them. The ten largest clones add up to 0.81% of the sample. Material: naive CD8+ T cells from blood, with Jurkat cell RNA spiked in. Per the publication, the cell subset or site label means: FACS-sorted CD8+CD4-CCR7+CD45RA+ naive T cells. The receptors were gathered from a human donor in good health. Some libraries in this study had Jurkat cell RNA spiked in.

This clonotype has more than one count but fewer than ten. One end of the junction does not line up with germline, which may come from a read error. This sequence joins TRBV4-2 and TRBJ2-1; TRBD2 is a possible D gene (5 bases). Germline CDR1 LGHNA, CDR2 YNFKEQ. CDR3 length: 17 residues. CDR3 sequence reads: CASSQDRAAAQYNEQFF. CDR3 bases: TGCGCCAGCAGCCAAGATCGTGCAGCGGCACAGTACAATGAGCAGTTCTTC.

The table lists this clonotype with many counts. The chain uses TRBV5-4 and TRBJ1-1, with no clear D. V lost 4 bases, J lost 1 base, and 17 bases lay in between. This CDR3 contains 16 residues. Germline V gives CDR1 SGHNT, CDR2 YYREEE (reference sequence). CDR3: CASSDGSVTPNTEAFF. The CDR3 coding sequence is TGTGCCAGCAGCGATGGAAGTGTGACACCGAACACTGAAGCTTTCTTT.

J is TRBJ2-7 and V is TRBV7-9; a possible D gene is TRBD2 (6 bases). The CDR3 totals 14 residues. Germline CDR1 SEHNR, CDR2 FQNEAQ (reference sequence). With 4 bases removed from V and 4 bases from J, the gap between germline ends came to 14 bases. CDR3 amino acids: CASSSQMRGYEQYF. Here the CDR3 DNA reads TGTGCCAGCAGCTCCCAAATGCGGGGTTACGAGCAGTACTTC.

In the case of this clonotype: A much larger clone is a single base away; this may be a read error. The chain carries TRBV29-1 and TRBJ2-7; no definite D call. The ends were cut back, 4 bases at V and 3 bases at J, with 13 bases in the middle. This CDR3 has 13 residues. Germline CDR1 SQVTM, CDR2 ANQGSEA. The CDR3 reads CSVGSGGYYEQYF. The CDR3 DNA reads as TGCAGCGTTGGAAGTGGCGGTTACTACGAGCAGTACTTC.

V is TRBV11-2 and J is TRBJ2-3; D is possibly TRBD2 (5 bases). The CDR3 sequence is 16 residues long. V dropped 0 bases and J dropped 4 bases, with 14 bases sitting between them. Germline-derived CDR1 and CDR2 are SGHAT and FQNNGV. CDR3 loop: CASSLDRGVFADTQYF. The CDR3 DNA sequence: TGTGCCAGCAGCTTAGATCGGGGAGTTTTCGCAGATACGCAGTATTTT.

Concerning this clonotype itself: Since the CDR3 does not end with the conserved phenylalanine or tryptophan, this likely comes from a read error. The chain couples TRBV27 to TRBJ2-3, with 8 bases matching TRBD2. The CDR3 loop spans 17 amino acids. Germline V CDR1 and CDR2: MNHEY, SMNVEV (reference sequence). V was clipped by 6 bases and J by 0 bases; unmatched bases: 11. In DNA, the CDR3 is TGTGCCAGCAGCCCCTGGACTAGCATGGCTAGCACAGATACGCAGTATTCT. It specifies CASSPWTSMASTDTQYS.

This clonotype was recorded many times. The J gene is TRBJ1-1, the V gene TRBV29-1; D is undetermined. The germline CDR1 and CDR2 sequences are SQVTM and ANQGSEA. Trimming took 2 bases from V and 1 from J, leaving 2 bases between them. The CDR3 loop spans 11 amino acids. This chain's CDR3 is CSVESNTEAFF. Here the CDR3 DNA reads TGCAGCGTTGAATCGAACACTGAAGCTTTCTTT.

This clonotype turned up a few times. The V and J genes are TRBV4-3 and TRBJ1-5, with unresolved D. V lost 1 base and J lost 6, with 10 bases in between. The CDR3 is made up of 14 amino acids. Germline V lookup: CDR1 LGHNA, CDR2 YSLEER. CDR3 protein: CASSQVPEFQPQHF. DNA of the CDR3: TGCGCCAGCAGCCAAGTACCCGAATTTCAGCCCCAGCATTTT.

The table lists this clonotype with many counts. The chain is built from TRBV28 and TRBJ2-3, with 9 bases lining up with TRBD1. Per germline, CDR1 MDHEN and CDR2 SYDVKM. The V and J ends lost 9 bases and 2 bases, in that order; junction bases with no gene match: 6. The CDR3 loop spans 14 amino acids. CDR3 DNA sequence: TGTGCCAGTGAGGACAGGGGTTACACAGATACGCAGTATTTT. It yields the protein CASEDRGYTDTQYF.